The clone carrying this TCR beta chain was seen repeatedly, ten times or more. What it recognizes is unknown. Amplified regions were TCR beta CDR3 sequences from RNA transcripts. HTBI primers were employed in a first-round RT-PCR of the TCR CDR3. TCRdb redid the calling of the multiplex PCR reads with MiXCR, one entry per CDR3 protein. This sample has around 350,000 distinct CDR3 sequences, with approximately 13% found just once. This sample was included in a study of T cells in Graves' hyperthyroidism and ophthalmopathy. Study-wide points: Model-based prediction identified ophthalmopathy a median 6.5 months prior to its onset. Most thyroid clonotypes expanded above 0.001 were also detected in blood.

Those patients with uncontrolled infection, other autoimmune disease, pregnancy or lactation were excluded. This CDR3 comprises 13 residues. V lost 2 bases to trimming and J lost 1 base, with 5 bases between them. In germline, CDR1 is MNHNS, CDR2 SASEGT. The J gene is TRBJ1-1, the V gene TRBV6-1; D is undetermined. Sequenced input: blood. This receptor was obtained from a woman aged 18-29 years with Graves' hyperthyroidism. The CDR3 protein is CASSEHRNTEAFF. CDR3 in DNA: TGTGCCAGCAGTGAACACCGGAACACTGAAGCTTTCTTT.